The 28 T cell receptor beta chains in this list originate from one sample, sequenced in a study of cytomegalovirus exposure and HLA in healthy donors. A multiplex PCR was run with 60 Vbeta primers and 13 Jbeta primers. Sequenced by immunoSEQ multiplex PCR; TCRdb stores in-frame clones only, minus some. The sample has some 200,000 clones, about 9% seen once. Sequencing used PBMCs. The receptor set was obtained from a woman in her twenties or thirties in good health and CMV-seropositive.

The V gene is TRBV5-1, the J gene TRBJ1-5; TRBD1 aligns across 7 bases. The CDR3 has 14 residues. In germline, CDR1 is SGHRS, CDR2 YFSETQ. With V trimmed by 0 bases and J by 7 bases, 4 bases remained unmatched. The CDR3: CASSLDRGGQPQHF. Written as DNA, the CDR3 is TGCGCCAGCAGCTTGGACAGGGGCGGGCAGCCCCAGCATTTT.

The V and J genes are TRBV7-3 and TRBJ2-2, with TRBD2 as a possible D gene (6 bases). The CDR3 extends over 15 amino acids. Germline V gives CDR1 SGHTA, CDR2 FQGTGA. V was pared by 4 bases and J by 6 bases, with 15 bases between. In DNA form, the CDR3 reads TGTGCCAGCAGCTCAACGGGAGTTGATGCCGGGGAGCTGTTTTTT. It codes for CASSSTGVDAGELFF.

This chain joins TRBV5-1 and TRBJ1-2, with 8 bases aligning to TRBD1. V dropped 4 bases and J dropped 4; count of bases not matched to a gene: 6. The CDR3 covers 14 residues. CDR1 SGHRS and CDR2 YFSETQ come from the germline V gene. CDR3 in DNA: TGCGCCAGCAGCACACAGGGGGAGGTCTATGGCTACACCTTC. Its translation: CASSTQGEVYGYTF.

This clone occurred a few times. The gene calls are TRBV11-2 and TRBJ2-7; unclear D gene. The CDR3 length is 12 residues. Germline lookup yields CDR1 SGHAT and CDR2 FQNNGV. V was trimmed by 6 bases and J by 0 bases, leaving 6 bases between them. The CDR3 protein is CASRTASYEQYF. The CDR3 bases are TGTGCCAGCAGGACTGCCTCCTACGAGCAGTACTTC.

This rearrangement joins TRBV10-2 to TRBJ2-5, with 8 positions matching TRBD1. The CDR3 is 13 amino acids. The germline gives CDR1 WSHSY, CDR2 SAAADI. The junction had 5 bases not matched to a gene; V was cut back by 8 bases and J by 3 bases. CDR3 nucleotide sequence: TGCGCCAGCTCCTTGGACAGGGAAGAGACCCAGTACTTC. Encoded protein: CASSLDREETQYF.

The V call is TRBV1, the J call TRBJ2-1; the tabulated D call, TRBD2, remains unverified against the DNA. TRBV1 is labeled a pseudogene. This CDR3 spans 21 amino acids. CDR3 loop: CTSSQDERGRALGALFNEQFF. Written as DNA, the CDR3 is TGCACCAGCAGCCAAGATGAGAGGGGGAGGGCCCTCGGGGCCCTTTTCAATGAGCAGTTCTTC.

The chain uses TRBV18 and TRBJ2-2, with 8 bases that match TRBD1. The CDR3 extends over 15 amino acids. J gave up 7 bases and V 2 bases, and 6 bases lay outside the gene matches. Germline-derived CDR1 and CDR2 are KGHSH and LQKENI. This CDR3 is CASSPIGQGGGELFF. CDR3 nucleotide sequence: TGTGCCAGCTCACCAATTGGACAGGGCGGCGGGGAGCTGTTTTTT. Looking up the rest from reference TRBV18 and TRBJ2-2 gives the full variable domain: NAGVMQNPRHLVRRRGQEARLRCSPMKGHSHVYWYRQLPEEGLKFMVYLQKENIIDESGMPKERFSAEFPKEGPSILRIQQVVRGDSAAYFCASSPIGQGGGELFFGEGSRLTVL.

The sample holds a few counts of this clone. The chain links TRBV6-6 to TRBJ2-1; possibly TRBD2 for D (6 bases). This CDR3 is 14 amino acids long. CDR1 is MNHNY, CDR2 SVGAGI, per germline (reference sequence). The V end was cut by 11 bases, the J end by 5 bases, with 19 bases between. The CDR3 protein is CASCRREENNEQFF. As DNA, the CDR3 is TGTGCCTCTTGCCGGAGGGAGGAGAACAATGAGCAGTTCTTC.

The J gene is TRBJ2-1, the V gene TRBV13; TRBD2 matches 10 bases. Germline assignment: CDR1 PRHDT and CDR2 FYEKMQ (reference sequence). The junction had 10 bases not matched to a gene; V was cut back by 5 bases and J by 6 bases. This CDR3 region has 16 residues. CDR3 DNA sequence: TGTGCCAGCAGCGCCATAGCGGGGGGCCTCTTCAATGAGCAGTTCTTC. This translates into CASSAIAGGLFNEQFF. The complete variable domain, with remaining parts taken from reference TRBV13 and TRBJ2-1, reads AAGVIQSPRHLIKEKRETATLKCYPIPRHDTVYWYQQGPGQDPQFLISFYEKMQSDKGSIPDRFSAQQFSDYHSELNMSSLELGDSALYFCASSAIAGGLFNEQFFGPGTRLTVL.

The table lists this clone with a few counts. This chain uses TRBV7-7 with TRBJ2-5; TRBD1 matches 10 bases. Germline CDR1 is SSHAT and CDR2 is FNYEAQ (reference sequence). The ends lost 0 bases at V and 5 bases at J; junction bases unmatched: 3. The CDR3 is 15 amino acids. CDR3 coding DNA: TGTGCCAGCAGCTTAGCGGGACAGGGGACGGAGACCCAGTACTTC. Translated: CASSLAGQGTETQYF.

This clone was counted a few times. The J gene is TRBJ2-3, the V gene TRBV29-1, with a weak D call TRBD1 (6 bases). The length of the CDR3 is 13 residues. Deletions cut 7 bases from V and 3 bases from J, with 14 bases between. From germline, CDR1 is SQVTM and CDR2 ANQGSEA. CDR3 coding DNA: TGCAGCGGATGCAGGGGATGGACAGATACGCAGTATTTT. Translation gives CSGCRGWTDTQYF.

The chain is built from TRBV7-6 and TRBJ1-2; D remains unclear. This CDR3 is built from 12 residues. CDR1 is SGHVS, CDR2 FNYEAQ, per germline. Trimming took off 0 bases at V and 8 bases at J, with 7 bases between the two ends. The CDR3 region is CASSLAGVGYTF. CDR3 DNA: TGTGCCAGCAGCTTAGCGGGCGTCGGCTACACCTTC.

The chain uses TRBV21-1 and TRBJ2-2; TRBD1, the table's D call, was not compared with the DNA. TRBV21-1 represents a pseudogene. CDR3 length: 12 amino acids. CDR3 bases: TGTGCCAGCAGCAAGTCAGACGGGGAGCTGTTTTTT. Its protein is CASSKSDGELFF.

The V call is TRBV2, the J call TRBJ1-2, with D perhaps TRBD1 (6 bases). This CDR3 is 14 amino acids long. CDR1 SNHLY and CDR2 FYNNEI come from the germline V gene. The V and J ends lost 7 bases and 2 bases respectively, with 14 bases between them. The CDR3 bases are TGTGCCAGCACACAGGGAAGGCTCAACTATGGCTACACCTTC. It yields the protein CASTQGRLNYGYTF. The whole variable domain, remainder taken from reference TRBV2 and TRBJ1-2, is EPEVTQTPSHQVTQMGQEVILRCVPISNHLYFYWYRQILGQKVEFLVSFYNNEISEKSEIFDDQFSVERPDGSNFTLKIRSTKLEDSAMYFCASTQGRLNYGYTFGSGTRLTVV.

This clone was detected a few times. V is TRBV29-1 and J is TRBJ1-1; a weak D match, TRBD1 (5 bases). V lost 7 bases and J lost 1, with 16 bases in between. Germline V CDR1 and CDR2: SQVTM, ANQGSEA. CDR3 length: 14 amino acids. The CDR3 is CSAPLWGANTEAFF. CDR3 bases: TGCAGCGCCCCACTTTGGGGCGCGAACACTGAAGCTTTCTTT.

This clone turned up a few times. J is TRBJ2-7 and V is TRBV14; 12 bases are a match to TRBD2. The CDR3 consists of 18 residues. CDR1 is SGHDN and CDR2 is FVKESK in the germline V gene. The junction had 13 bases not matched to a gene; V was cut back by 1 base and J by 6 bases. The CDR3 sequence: CASSQGETSGRIYAEQYF. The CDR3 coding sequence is TGTGCCAGCAGCCAAGGGGAGACTAGCGGGAGAATTTATGCCGAGCAGTACTTC.

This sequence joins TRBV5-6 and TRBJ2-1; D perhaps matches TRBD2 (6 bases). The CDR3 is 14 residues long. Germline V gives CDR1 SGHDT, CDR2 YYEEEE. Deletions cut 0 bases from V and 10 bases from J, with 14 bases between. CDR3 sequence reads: CASSLGLASGEQFF. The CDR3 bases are TGTGCCAGCAGCTTGGGCCTAGCGTCGGGGGAGCAGTTCTTC.

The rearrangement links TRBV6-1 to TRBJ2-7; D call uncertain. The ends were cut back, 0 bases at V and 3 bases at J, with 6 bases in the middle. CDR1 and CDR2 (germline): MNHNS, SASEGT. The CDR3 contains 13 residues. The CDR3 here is CASSEAQLYEQYF. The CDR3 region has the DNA TGTGCCAGCAGTGAAGCGCAACTCTACGAGCAGTACTTC.

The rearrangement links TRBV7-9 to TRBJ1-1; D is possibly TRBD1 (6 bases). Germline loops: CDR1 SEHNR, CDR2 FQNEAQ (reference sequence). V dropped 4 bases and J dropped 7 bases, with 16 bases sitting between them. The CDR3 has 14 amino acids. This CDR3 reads CASSSPFADSEAFF. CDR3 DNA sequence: TGTGCCAGCAGCTCCCCATTTGCGGACAGTGAAGCTTTCTTT.

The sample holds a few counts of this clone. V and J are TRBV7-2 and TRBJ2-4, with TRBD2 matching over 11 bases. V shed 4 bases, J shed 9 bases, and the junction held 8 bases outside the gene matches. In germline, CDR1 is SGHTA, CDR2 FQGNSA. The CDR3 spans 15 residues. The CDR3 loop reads CASSSVAGGYGIQYF. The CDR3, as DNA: TGTGCCAGCAGCTCCGTAGCGGGGGGGTATGGCATTCAGTACTTC.

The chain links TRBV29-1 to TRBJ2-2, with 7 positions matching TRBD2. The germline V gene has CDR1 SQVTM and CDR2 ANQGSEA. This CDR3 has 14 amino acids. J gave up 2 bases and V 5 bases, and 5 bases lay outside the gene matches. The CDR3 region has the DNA TGCAGCGTTCAGACTAGCCTTAACACCGGGGAGCTGTTTTTT. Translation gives CSVQTSLNTGELFF.

The CDR3 sequence: CASSLLYSGRVPDTQYF. The CDR3 DNA follows: TGTGCCAGCAGCTTGCTCTATAGCGGGAGGGTCCCGGATACGCAGTATTTT. The chain links TRBV5-4 to TRBJ2-3; 11 positions match TRBD2. CDR1 is SGHNT and CDR2 is YYREEE in the germline V gene (reference sequence). J lost 6 bases, V lost 1 base, and 10 bases had no gene match. The CDR3 length is 17 residues.

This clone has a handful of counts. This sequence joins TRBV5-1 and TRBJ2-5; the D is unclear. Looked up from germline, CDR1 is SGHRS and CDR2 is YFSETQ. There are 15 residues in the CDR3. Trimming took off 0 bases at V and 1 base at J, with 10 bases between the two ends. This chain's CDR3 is CASSLARRTQETQYF. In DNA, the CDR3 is TGCGCCAGCAGCTTGGCCAGGCGCACCCAAGAGACCCAGTACTTC.

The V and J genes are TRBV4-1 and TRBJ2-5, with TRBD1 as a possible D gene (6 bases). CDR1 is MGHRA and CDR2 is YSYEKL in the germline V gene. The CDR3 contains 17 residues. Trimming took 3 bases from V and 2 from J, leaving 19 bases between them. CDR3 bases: TGCGCCAGCAGCCAGAGTTTAACAGGGAACCCTCAAGAGACCCAGTACTTC. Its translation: CASSQSLTGNPQETQYF.

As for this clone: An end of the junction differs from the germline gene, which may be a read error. CDR3 region: CASSEQQEVIF. In nucleotides, the CDR3 is TGTGCCAGCAGTGAGCAGCAGGAGGTAATCTTT. This chain links TRBV2 with TRBJ1-1; no clear D. Germline values: CDR1 SNHLY, CDR2 FYNNEI. CDR3 length: 11 residues. The variable domain in full, completed from reference TRBV2 and TRBJ1-1, reads EPEVTQTPSHQVTQMGQEVILRCVPISNHLYFYWYRQILGQKVEFLVSFYNNEISEKSEIFDDQFSVERPDGSNFTLKIRSTKLEDSAMYFCASSEQQEVIFGQGTRLTVV.

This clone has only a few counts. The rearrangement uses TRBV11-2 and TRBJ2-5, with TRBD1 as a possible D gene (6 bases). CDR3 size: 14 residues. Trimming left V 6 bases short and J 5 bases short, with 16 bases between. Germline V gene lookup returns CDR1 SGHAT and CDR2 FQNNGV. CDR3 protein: CASRPWDNFETQYF. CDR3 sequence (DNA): TGTGCCAGCAGGCCCTGGGACAACTTTGAGACCCAGTACTTC. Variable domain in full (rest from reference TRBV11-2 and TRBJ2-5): EAGVAQSPRYKIIEKRQSVAFWCNPISGHATLYWYQQILGQGPKLLIQFQNNGVVDDSQLPKDRFSAERLKGVDSTLKIQPAKLEDSAVYLCASRPWDNFETQYFGPGTRLLVL.

The CDR3 bases are TGTGCCAGCAGCTTAGGGAGGCAGGGGAGCACTGAAGCTTTCTTT. Translation gives CASSLGRQGSTEAFF. The rearrangement joins TRBV7-2 to TRBJ1-1; a possible D gene is TRBD1 (6 bases). The V gene lost 1 base and the J gene lost 4 bases, with 13 bases spanning the gap. Germline CDR1 and CDR2: SGHTA and FQGNSA. CDR3 size: 15 residues. The complete variable domain, with remaining parts taken from reference TRBV7-2 and TRBJ1-1, reads GAGVSQSPSNKVTEKGKDVELRCDPISGHTALYWYRQSLGQGLEFLIYFQGNSAPDKSGLPSDRFSAERTGGSVSTLTIQRTQQEDSAVYLCASSLGRQGSTEAFFGQGTRLTVV.

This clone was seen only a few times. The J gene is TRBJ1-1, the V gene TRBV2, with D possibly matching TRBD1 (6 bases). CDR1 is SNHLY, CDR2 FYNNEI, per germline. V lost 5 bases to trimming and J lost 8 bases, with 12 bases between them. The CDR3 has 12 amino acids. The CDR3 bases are TGTGCCAGCAGTCAACAGGGCGCAGAAGCTTTCTTT. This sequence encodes CASSQQGAEAFF.